In this sample, the clone carrying this TCR beta chain turned up once. The antigen is unknown. This PCR relied on a set of 60 Vbeta primers and 13 Jbeta primers. Here immunoSEQ multiplex PCR was the method, and the copy in TCRdb shows in-frame clones only, minus some. The table shows approximately 170,000 clones, with over 80% occurring only once. J lost 0 bases, V lost 4 bases, and 6 bases had no gene match. In germline, CDR1 is SNHLY, CDR2 FYNNEI. This CDR3 region has 16 residues. This sample was included in a study of cytomegalovirus exposure and HLA in healthy donors. Overall study results and limits: A later analysis, which compared TCR beta chains of equal frequency, found the HLA-associated ones more clonally expanded. Some V segments (TRBV6-2 and TRBV6-3 among them) were excluded as indistinguishable. Reported findings show TCR beta sequences accurately forecast HLA-A and HLA-B alleles in most subjects.

Healthy bone marrow donors made up the cohort. This receptor was taken from a boy aged 2 to 10 in good health and CMV-seronegative. Sequenced: PBMCs. This chain uses TRBV2 with TRBJ2-7, with 10 bases identical to TRBD2. The CDR3 is CASSVLAGSSSYEQYV. CDR3 in DNA: TGTGCCAGCAGTGTACTAGCGGGGTCGAGCTCCTACGAGCAGTACGTC.